The subject of this entry is one T cell receptor beta chain. These data are taken from a study of blood T cells in healthy people across ages. Germline V gives CDR1 KGHSH, CDR2 LQKENI. CDR3 length: 11 residues. Trimming stripped 2 bases from V and 5 bases from J, with 2 bases between. Primers used in a second PCR of about 6 to 11 cycles were a sample-barcoded 5' primer and a J-beta primer mix. TCRdb analysed the 5' RACE reads with MiXCR anew, one entry per CDR3 protein. The table has roughly 680,000 distinct CDR3 sequences, roughly half seen once; the top ten hold roughly 13%. The sequencing sample was made of blood. The chain employs TRBV18 and TRBJ2-3; D is unclear. The sequence derives from a woman older than 75 in good health. The CDR3, as DNA: TGTGCCAGCTCACCAAAAGATACGCAGTATTTT. As protein: CASSPKDTQYF. Full variable domain (missing parts from reference TRBV18 and TRBJ2-3): NAGVMQNPRHLVRRRGQEARLRCSPMKGHSHVYWYRQLPEEGLKFMVYLQKENIIDESGMPKERFSAEFPKEGPSILRIQQVVRGDSAAYFCASSPKDTQYFGPGTRLTVL.